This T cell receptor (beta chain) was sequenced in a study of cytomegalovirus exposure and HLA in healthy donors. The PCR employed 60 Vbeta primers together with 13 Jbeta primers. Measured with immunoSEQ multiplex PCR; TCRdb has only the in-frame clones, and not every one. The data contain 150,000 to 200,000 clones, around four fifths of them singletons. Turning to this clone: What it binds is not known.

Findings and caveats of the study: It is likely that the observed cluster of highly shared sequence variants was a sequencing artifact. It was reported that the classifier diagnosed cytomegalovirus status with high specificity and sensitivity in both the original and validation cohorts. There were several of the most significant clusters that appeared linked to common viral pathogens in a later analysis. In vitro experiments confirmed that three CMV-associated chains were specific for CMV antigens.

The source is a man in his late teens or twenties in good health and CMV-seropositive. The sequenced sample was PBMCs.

CDR3 amino acids: CASSRADREVQPQHF. In nucleotides, the CDR3 is TGTGCCAGCAGTCGTGCGGACAGGGAGGTTCAGCCCCAGCATTTT. V gene TRBV28 combines with J gene TRBJ1-5, with TRBD1 matching 8 bases. V was clipped by 5 bases and J by 6 bases; unmatched bases: 9. This CDR3 is built from 15 residues. Germline values: CDR1 MDHEN, CDR2 SYDVKM. The variable domain in full, with the rest retrieved from reference TRBV28 and TRBJ1-5, is DVKVTQSSRYLVKRTGEKVFLECVQDMDHENMFWYRQDPGLGLRLIYFSYDVKMKEKGDIPEGYSVSREKKERFSLILESASTNQTSMYLCASSRADREVQPQHFGDGTRLSIL.